This T cell receptor beta chain was profiled in a study of T cell responses to AZD1222 COVID-19 vaccine (dated by TCRdb to 2020 to 2023). With regard to the full study: AZD1222 recipients given second doses at about 4 weeks or at about 12 weeks were pooled, since spike-specific TCR depth and breadth were not found to differ between the two schedules. TCR sequencing covered about 230 trial participants: 200 to 220 given two doses of AZD1222 and approximately 25 given two doses of MenACWY control vaccine. Enrollment into the trials was organized by age into subgroups of 18-55, 56-69 and 70-plus years, and those subgroups contained about 150, 27 and 61 TCR-sequenced participants, respectively.

What the research found in general, with its limitations: The vaccine-associated CD4 TCRs covered the entire spike protein, and the dominant responses fell in regions 160-218 and 743-854. The 56-69-year group was small, and its depth increase did not reach significance, likely because of low power. No day 14 peak-response samples were available, so repertoires were characterized only after the peak T cell response. Conclusions about previously exposed vaccinees are limited, since just 6 or 7 AZD1222 recipients were seropositive for SARS-CoV-2 at baseline. After two AZD1222 doses, spike-specific TCR breadth and depth were significantly higher than at day 0 and than in MenACWY recipients. Participants were mostly white British, with more females than males. The authors suggested clonal diversity may have been underestimated. Epitopes outside the regions mutated in the B.1.351 and B.1.1.7 variants were reportedly recognized by nearly half of the unique spike-specific TCRs.

The time point label for this specimen denotes: baseline before first vaccination. Vaccinee samples came from UK trials COV001 and COV002, including a single-blind randomized controlled phase 2/3 trial of AZD1222 (ChAdOx1 nCoV-19) in healthy adults. Trial participant PBMC samples were collected at day 0 and day 28 after the second dose for TCRbeta chain sequencing. Reading from cysteine to phenylalanine, the CDR3 counts 17 amino acids. The DNA shown is the 51-base CDR3, in frame from base 1. Compared with germline, V lacks 3 bases and J lacks 0 bases; bases without a gene match: 7. CDR1 and CDR2, per the germline V gene (reference sequence), are MNHEY and SMNVEV. To note about this clone: The specificity of this receptor is unknown. Base-call qualities are not available, and no considerably larger clone is one nucleotide away.

The CDR3 regions of human TCRbeta chains were subjected to immunosequencing. As for the authors' bioinformatics: Repertoire TCRs were matched against a reference library of SARS-CoV-2-specific TCRs generated with the MIRA antigen-specificity platform. Breadth meant the fraction of unique TCRs that were SARS-CoV-2-associated, whereas depth meant the fraction of total T cells that were SARS-CoV-2-associated. Using the MIRA data, every spike-specific TCR was mapped to the spike region that the TCR reacted to and assigned to either a CD4 or a CD8 class. Log10-transformed breadth and depth values were compared by one-way ANOVA with Sidak's multiple comparisons tests. In TCRdb, the immuneACCESS table is reduced to in-frame sequences with V and J assigned. These tables do not hold every clone; where another copy was compared, an unresolved V gene accounts for under half, and the others remain unexplained. From that table come the V and J calls and clone size; the DNA was used to work out D and trimming. Counted in this sample were 95,000 to 150,000 clones; 80% to 90% of them appeared once. The leading ten clones occupy 7% to 9% of the sample.

The sequence derives from an adult in good health. Sequences were derived from peripheral blood, sampled on day 0 of AZD1222 vaccination. The chain joins TRBV27 to TRBJ2-2, and 7 bases in between align with TRBD2. The DNA sequence is as follows: TGTGCCAGCAGTTTGTTCCCGGGGACTACGAACACCGGGGAGCTGTTTTTT. This encodes CASSLFPGTTNTGELFF.